A single sample gave rise to the 3 T cell receptor beta chains below, sequenced in a study of immune evolution from preneoplasia to lung adenocarcinoma. The table came from immunoSEQ multiplex PCR; TCRdb's copy has only in-frame clones and leaves some out. The sample carries about 6,400 clones, more than 60% recorded once. The sequencing sample was made of FFPE minimally invasive lung adenocarcinoma tissue. These receptors were obtained from a person between 50 and 69 years old with lung adenocarcinoma.

This chain uses TRBV10-1 with TRBJ2-7, with 7 bases that match TRBD1. Germline V gene lookup returns CDR1 WNHNN and CDR2 SYGVQD (reference sequence). The CDR3 has 16 residues. J lost 2 bases, V lost 5 bases, and 12 bases had no gene match. The CDR3 loop is CASSPPSPGQTYEQYF. Here the CDR3 DNA reads TGCGCCAGCAGTCCACCCTCCCCGGGACAGACCTACGAGCAGTACTTC.

V and J are TRBV5-1 and TRBJ1-5; 8 nucleotides align to TRBD1. The ends lost 2 bases at V and 3 bases at J; junction bases unmatched: 4. The CDR3 has 15 amino acids. The germline V gene encodes CDR1 SGHRS and CDR2 YFSETQ. The CDR3 sequence is CASSFTGGFNQPQHF. CDR3 in DNA: TGCGCCAGCAGCTTTACAGGGGGTTTCAATCAGCCCCAGCATTTT.

V is TRBV30 and J is TRBJ2-5; the match to TRBD1 covers 10 bases. The CDR3 covers 15 residues. Looked up from germline, CDR1 is GTSNPN and CDR2 is SVGIG (reference sequence). With V trimmed by 3 bases and J by 5 bases, 9 bases remained unmatched. CDR3 sequence (DNA): TGTGCCTGGAGAAAGGGACAGGGGTTGTGGGAGACCCAGTACTTC. This translates into CAWRKGQGLWETQYF.